The rows below give T cell receptor beta chains drawn from one sample of a study of lymphopenia after photon versus proton radiotherapy. Sequencing used immunoSEQ multiplex PCR; TCRdb keeps in-frame clones, though not all of them. The repertoire holds approximately 58,000 clones, with around 83% as singletons. The source material was peripheral blood, sampled from a patient treated with photon-based radiotherapy. Receptors were obtained from a man aged 50 to 60 with gastric cancer. CDR3s include the opening cysteine and the closing phenylalanine or tryptophan. The D gene is left open where the match is weak. The size of a clone is reported for some rows only, either as once, few or many, or as a class for expanded clones.

V gene	D gene	J gene	clone size	CDR3 DNA	CDR3 protein
TRBV9	TRBD1	TRBJ2-6	-	TGTGCCAGCAGCCCCAGGACAGGGGGTGCCGGGGCCAACGTCCTGACTTTC	CASSPRTGGAGANVLTF
TRBV30	TRBD1	TRBJ1-5	-	TGTGCCTGTAAGACAGGGGTAAATCAGCCCCAGCATTTT	CACKTGVNQPQHF
TRBV4-3	TRBD1	TRBJ2-1	-	TGCGCCAGCAGCCCCGGGACAGGGGCTTATGAGCAGTTCTTC	CASSPGTGAYEQFF
TRBV2	-	TRBJ1-5	-	TGTGCCAGCAGTGAACTGGGGACTTATAGCAATCAGCCCCAGCATTTT	CASSELGTYSNQPQHF
TRBV5-1	-	TRBJ1-4	-	TGCGCCAGCGACTCGAGGGGGGGTAATGAAAAACTGTTTTTT	CASDSRGGNEKLFF
TRBV27	TRBD1	TRBJ2-5	few	TGTGCCAGCAGTCGGATTACAGGGGCGCGAGAGACCCAGTACTTC	CASSRITGARETQYF
TRBV27	TRBD2	TRBJ2-7	few	TGTGCCAGCAGGGGGGACTACTACGAGCAGTACTTC	CASRGDYYEQYF
TRBV7-8	-	TRBJ2-1	-	TGTGCCGTCATTCGGGCTAGGAACTACAATGAGCAGTTCTTC	CAVIRARNYNEQFF
TRBV27	-	TRBJ2-7	-	TGTGCCAGCAGTTCCAGGACAGATATCTACGAGCAGTACTTC	CASSSRTDIYEQYF
TRBV2	-	TRBJ2-5	-	TGTGCCAGCCGGGAAGAGACCCAGTACTTC	CASREETQYF
TRBV5-8	-	TRBJ2-3	-	TGTGCCAGCAGCTTTTCAGTCTCATACCCAGATACGCAGTATTTT	CASSFSVSYPDTQYF
TRBV18	-	TRBJ2-3	-	TGTGCCAGCTCCCAAAACGGGGCAGCGCGGGACGGCACAGATACGCAGTATTTT	CASSQNGAARDGTDTQYF
TRBV28	TRBD1	TRBJ2-6	few	TGTGCCAGCAGTTTTTATAACCCCCGGACAGGGGGCTTTGGGGCCAACGTCCTGACTTTC	CASSFYNPRTGGFGANVLTF
TRBV6-4	TRBD1	TRBJ1-1	-	TGTGCCAGCAAAGGGGACAGGACCGGGACTGAAGCTTTCTTT	CASKGDRTGTEAFF
TRBV7-9	-	TRBJ2-3	-	TGTGCCAGCAGCCCTCAATTGGATACGCAGTATTTT	CASSPQLDTQYF
TRBV9	TRBD2	TRBJ2-1	-	TGTGCCAGCAGCCCGCCCCTAACTAGCGGGACCGACAATGAGCAGTTCTTC	CASSPPLTSGTDNEQFF
TRBV12-5	-	TRBJ2-3	-	TGTGCTAGTGGTTCCGTGGGCACAGATACGCAGTATTTT	CASGSVGTDTQYF
TRBV19	-	TRBJ2-3	-	TGTGCCAGTAGTGGGCAGCACACAGATACGCAGTATTTT	CASSGQHTDTQYF
TRBV9	TRBD1	TRBJ2-5	-	TGTGCCAGCAGCGTCTCCGGGACAGGGGGGATGGGGACCCAGTACTTC	CASSVSGTGGMGTQYF
TRBV18	TRBD1	TRBJ2-1	-	TGTGCCAGCTCCCTCTCCGGGACAGGGAACAATGAGCAGTTCTTC	CASSLSGTGNNEQFF
TRBV4-1	-	TRBJ2-7	-	TGCGCCAGCAGCCAAGGATTGTGGGGGCTCGAGCAGTACTTC	CASSQGLWGLEQYF
TRBV27	-	TRBJ2-7	-	TGTGCCAGCAGTTCGGACGTTTCCTACGAGCAGTACTTC	CASSSDVSYEQYF
TRBV4-2	TRBD2	TRBJ2-7	-	TGTGCCAGCAGCCGGGGGACTAGCGGGAGTGGCCTCGAGCAGTACTTC	CASSRGTSGSGLEQYF
TRBV4-3	-	TRBJ1-5	-	TGCGCCAGCAGCCAAGACAGCAATCAGCCCCAGCATTTT	CASSQDSNQPQHF
TRBV5-8	TRBD2	TRBJ2-2	-	TGTGCCAGCAGCTTGGGACTAGCGCCCGGGGAGCTGTTTTTT	CASSLGLAPGELFF
TRBV5-6	-	TRBJ2-5	-	TGTGCCAGCAGCTTGTACGGGGACGGCCAAGAGACCCAGTACTTC	CASSLYGDGQETQYF
TRBV5-1	TRBD1	TRBJ2-2	-	TGCGCCACCGCCCGGGACAGGGGAATCGGGGAGCTGTTTTTT	CATARDRGIGELFF
TRBV18	-	TRBJ1-4	-	TGTGCCAGCTCACCACGGGCACTTGCAACTAATGAAAAACTGTTTTTT	CASSPRALATNEKLFF
TRBV7-9	TRBD2	TRBJ2-5	-	TGTGCCAGCAGCCCGCAACCGGGACTAGCGGGAGACGAGACCCAGTACTTC	CASSPQPGLAGDETQYF
TRBV5-1	TRBD1	TRBJ1-1	-	TGCGCCAGCAGCTTGGTGGCGGGACAGGGAAACACTGAAGCTTTCTTT	CASSLVAGQGNTEAFF
TRBV29-1	TRBD1	TRBJ2-5	-	TGCAGCGTTGTGGGGACAGGGGGGGAGACCCAGTACTTC	CSVVGTGGETQYF
TRBV5-1	-	TRBJ2-2	-	TGCGCCAGCAGCACGGGCGCGAACACCGGGGAGCTGTTTTTT	CASSTGANTGELFF
TRBV19	TRBD1	TRBJ1-1	-	TGTGCCAGTAGTCAAAGTGACAGGGGTTCCACTGAAGCTTTCTTT	CASSQSDRGSTEAFF
TRBV4-1	TRBD2	TRBJ2-5	-	TGCGCCAGCAGCCAGGCGCCGGGACTAGCGGGAGAGACCCAGTACTTC	CASSQAPGLAGETQYF
TRBV9	-	TRBJ2-3	-	TGTGCCAGCAGCTTCACAGGGCACCCAGATACGCAGTATTTT	CASSFTGHPDTQYF
TRBV5-1	-	TRBJ1-5	-	TGCGCCAGCAGCTTGTGGGGCAATCAGCCCCAGCATTTT	CASSLWGNQPQHF
TRBV5-4	TRBD1	TRBJ2-2	-	TGTGCCAGCAGTTCAGCAGGGGGCGGACGGACCGGGGAGCTGTTTTTT	CASSSAGGGRTGELFF
TRBV7-8	-	TRBJ2-1	-	TGTGCCAGCAGAGGAGCCCCTGGGGGCGGTGAGCAGTTCTTC	CASRGAPGGGEQFF
TRBV30	TRBD1	TRBJ1-4	-	TGTGCCTGGAGTGTAGCCAGGACAGGGCGAGCTAATGAAAAACTGTTTTTT	CAWSVARTGRANEKLFF
TRBV13	TRBD2	TRBJ2-2	-	TGTGCCAGCAGCTTAGGACTAGCGGTTTTCACCGGGGAGCTGTTTTTT	CASSLGLAVFTGELFF